This T cell receptor beta chain was captured by sequencing in a study of T cells in Graves' hyperthyroidism and ophthalmopathy. Study-wide results and limits: In the blood, most expanded thyroid clonotypes above 0.001 appeared as well. Median prediction lead before ophthalmopathy onset was 6.5 months with the model.

To note about this clonotype: Its specificity is unknown.

Amplified TCR beta CDR3 regions derived from RNA transcripts. Using the HTBI primer set, a first-round RT-PCR was run on the TCR CDR3. TCRdb independently ran MiXCR on the multiplex PCR reads; one entry per CDR3 protein. Of over 650,000 distinct CDR3 sequences in the sample, about 45% are singletons; the top ten hold about 7.2%. Investigators excluded patients with uncontrolled infection, other autoimmune disease, pregnancy or lactation. Diagnosing involved the use of clinical symptoms, serum thyroxine and TRAb, thyroid ultrasound and orbital computed tomography. Sequenced material: peripheral blood or thyroid tissue (not recorded which). This TCR was sampled from an adult man with Graves' disease, either hyperthyroidism or ophthalmopathy (not recorded which).

The CDR3 reads CASSTGTGVSGYTF. Written as DNA, the CDR3 is TGCGCCAGCAGTACCGGGACAGGGGTATCTGGCTACACCTTC. The J gene is TRBJ1-2, the V gene TRBV10-1, with 10 bases identical to TRBD1. Unmatched junction bases numbered 7, after V lost 5 bases and J lost 7 bases. Germline V gives CDR1 WNHNN, CDR2 SYGVQD (reference sequence). The CDR3 covers 14 residues.